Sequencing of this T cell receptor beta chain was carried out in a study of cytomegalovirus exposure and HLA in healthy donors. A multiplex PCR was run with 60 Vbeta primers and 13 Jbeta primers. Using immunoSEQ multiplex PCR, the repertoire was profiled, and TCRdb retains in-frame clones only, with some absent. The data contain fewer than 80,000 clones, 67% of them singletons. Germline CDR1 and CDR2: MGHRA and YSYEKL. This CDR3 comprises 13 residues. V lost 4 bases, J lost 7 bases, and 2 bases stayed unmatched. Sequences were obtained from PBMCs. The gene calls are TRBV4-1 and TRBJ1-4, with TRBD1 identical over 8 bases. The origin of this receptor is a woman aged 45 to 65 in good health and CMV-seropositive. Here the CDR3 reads CASSLTGVEKLFF. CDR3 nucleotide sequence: TGCGCCAGCAGCCTGACAGGGGTTGAAAAACTGTTTTTT.